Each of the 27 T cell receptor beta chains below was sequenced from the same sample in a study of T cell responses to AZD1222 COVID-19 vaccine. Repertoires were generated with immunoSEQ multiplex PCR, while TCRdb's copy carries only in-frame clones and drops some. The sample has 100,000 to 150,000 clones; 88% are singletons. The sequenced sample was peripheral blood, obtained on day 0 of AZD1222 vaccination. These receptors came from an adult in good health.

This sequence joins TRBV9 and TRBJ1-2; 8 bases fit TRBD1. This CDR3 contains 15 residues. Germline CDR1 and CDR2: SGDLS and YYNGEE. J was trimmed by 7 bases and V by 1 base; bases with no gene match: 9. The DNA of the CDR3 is TGTGCCAGCAGCGTATCAGGACAGGGTGACGGTGGCTACACCTTC. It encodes CASSVSGQGDGGYTF. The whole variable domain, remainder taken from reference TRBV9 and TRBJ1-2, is DSGVTQTPKHLITATGQRVTLRCSPRSGDLSVYWYQQSLDQGLQFLIQYYNGEERAKGNILERFSAQQFPDLHSELNLSSLELGDSALYFCASSVSGQGDGGYTFGSGTRLTVV.

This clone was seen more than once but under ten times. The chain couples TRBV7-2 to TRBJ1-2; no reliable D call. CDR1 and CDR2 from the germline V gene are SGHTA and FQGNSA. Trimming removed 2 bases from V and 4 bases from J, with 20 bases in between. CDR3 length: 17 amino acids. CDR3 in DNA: TGTGCCAGCAGCTTAATGTGGAGTCGTGTACTGAGCTATGGCTACACCTTC. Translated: CASSLMWSRVLSYGYTF.

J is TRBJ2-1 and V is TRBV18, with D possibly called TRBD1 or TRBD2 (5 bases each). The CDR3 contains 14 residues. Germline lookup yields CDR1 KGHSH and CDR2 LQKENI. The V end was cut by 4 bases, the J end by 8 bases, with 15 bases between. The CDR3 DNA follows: TGTGCCAGCTCACTCCTGGGACCTGAGGATGAGCAGTTCTTC. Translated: CASSLLGPEDEQFF. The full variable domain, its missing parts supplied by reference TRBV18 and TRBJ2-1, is NAGVMQNPRHLVRRRGQEARLRCSPMKGHSHVYWYRQLPEEGLKFMVYLQKENIIDESGMPKERFSAEFPKEGPSILRIQQVVRGDSAAYFCASSLLGPEDEQFFGPGTRLTVL.

The CDR3 coding sequence is TGTGCCTTATCCGGGACAGGGAATTCACCCCTCCACTTT. It encodes CALSGTGNSPLHF. The rearrangement uses TRBV30 and TRBJ1-6; 9 bases map to TRBD1. This CDR3 comprises 13 residues. The germline V gene has CDR1 GTSNPN and CDR2 SVGIG (reference sequence). The ends lost 7 bases at V and 7 bases at J; junction bases unmatched: 5.

CDR3 sequence reads: CASSGAVNTEAFF. The CDR3, as DNA: TGTGCCAGTAGTGGGGCGGTGAACACTGAAGCTTTCTTT. The chain has TRBV19 and TRBJ1-1, with D perhaps matching TRBD1 (5 bases). In germline, CDR1 is LNHDA, CDR2 SQIVND (reference sequence). Trimming removed 5 bases from V and 0 bases from J, with 7 bases in between. This CDR3 region has 13 residues.

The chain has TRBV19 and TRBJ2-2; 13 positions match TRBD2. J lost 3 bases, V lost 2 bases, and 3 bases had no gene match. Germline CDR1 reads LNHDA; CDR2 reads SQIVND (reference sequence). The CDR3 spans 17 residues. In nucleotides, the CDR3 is TGTGCCAGTAGTATAACTAGCGGGGGGGCCGACACCGGGGAGCTGTTTTTT. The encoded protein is CASSITSGGADTGELFF. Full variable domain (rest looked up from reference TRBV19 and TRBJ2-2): DGGITQSPKYLFRKEGQNVTLSCEQNLNHDAMYWYRQDPGQGLRLIYYSQIVNDFQKGDIAEGYSVSREKKESFPLTVTSAQKNPTAFYLCASSITSGGADTGELFFGEGSRLTVL.

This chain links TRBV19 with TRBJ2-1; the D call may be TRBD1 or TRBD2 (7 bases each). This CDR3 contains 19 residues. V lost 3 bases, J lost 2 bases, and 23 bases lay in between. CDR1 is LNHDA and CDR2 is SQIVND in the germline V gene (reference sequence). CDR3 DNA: TGTGCCAGTAGTATTTACGAGTCGGCAGGGGGAGGGCCCTACAATGAGCAGTTCTTC. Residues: CASSIYESAGGGPYNEQFF.

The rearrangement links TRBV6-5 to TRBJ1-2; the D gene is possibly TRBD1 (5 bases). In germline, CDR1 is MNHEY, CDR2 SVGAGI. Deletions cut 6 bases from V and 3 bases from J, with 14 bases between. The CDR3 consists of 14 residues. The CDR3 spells CASRASGGDYGYTF. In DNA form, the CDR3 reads TGTGCCAGCAGAGCTTCTGGGGGGGACTATGGCTACACCTTC.

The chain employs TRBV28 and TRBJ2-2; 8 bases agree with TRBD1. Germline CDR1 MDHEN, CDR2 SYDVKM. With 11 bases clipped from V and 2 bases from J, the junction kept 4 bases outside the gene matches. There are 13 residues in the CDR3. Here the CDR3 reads CALRGQNTGELFF. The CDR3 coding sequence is TGTGCCCTCAGGGGGCAAAACACCGGGGAGCTGTTTTTT.

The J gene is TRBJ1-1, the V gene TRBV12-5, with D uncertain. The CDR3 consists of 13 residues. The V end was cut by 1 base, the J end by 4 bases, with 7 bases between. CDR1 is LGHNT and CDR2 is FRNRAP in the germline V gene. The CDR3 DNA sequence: TGTGCTAGTGGTTTGGAGGAGAGCACTGAAGCTTTCTTT. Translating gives CASGLEESTEAFF.

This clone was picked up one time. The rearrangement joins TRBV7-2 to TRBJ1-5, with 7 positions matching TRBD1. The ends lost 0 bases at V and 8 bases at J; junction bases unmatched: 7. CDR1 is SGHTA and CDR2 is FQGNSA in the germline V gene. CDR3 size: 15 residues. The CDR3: CASSLAARGVEPQHF. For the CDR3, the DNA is TGTGCCAGCAGCTTAGCGGCCAGGGGGGTAGAGCCCCAGCATTTT.

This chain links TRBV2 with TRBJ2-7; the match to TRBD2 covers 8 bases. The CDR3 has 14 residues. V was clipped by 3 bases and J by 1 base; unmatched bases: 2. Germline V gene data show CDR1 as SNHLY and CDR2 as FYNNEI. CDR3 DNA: TGTGCCAGCAGTGAGGCTAGCGGGTCCTACGAGCAGTACTTC. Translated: CASSEASGSYEQYF.

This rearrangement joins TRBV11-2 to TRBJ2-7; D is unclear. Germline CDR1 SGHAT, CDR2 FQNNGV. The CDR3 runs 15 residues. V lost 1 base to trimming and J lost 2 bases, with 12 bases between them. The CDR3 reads CASSLARLMAYEQYF. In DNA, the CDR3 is TGTGCCAGCAGCTTAGCCCGGCTAATGGCCTACGAGCAGTACTTC. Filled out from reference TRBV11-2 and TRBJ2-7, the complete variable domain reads EAGVAQSPRYKIIEKRQSVAFWCNPISGHATLYWYQQILGQGPKLLIQFQNNGVVDDSQLPKDRFSAERLKGVDSTLKIQPAKLEDSAVYLCASSLARLMAYEQYFGPGTRLTVT.

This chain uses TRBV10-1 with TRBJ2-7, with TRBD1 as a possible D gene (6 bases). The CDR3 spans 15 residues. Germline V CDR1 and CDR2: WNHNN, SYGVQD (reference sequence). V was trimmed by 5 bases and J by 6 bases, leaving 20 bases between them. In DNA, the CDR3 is TGCGCCAGCAGTCCCGGCAGGGGCTCGATTATCGAGCAGTACTTC. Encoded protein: CASSPGRGSIIEQYF.

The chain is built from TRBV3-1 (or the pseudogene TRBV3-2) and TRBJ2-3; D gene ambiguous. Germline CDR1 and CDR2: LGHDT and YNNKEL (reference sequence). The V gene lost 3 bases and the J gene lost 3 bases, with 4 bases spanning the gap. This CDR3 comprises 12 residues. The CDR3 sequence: CASSHRTDTQYF. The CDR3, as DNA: TGTGCCAGCAGCCATAGGACAGATACGCAGTATTTT.

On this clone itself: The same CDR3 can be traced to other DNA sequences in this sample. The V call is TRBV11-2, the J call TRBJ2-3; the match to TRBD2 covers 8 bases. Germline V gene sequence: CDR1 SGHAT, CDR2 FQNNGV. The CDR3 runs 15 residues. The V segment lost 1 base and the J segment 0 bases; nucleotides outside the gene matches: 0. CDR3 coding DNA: TGTGCCAGCAGCTTAGTAGCGGGAAGCACAGATACGCAGTATTTT. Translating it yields CASSLVAGSTDTQYF.

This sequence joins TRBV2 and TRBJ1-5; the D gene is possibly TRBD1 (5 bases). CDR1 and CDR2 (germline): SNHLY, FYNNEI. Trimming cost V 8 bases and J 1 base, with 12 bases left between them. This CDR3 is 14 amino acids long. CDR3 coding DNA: TGTGCCAGCGTTGGGACGGAAAGCAATCAGCCCCAGCATTTT. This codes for CASVGTESNQPQHF.

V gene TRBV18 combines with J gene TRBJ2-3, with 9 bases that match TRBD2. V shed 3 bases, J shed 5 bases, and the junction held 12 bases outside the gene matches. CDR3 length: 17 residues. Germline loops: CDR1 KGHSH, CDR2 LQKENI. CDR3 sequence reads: CASSPSPFTTSGDTQYF. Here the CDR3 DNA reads TGTGCCAGCTCACCGTCTCCCTTTACGACTAGCGGAGATACGCAGTATTTT.

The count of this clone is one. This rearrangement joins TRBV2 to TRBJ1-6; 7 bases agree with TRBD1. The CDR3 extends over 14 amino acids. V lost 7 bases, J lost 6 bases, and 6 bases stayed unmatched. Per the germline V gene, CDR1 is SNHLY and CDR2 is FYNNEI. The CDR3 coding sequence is TGTGCCAGCATTAAGACAGGGCCTAATTCACCCCTCCACTTT. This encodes CASIKTGPNSPLHF.

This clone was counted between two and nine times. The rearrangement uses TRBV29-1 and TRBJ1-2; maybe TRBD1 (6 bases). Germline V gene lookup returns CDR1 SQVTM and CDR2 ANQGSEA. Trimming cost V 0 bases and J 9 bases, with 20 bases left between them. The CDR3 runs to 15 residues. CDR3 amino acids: CSVEDRGTGYGSYTF. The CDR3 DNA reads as TGCAGCGTTGAAGATCGGGGTACAGGGTATGGTAGCTACACCTTC.

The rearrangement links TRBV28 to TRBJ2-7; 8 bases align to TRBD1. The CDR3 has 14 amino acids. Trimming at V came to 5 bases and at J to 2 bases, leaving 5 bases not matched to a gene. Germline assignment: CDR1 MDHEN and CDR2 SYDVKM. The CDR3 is CASSPGTGPYEQYF. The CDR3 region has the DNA TGTGCCAGCAGTCCCGGGACAGGCCCCTACGAGCAGTACTTC.

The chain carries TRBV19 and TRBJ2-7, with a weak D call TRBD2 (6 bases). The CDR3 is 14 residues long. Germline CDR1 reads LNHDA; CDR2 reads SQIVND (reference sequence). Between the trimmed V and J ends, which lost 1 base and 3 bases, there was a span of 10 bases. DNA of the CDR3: TGTGCCAGTAGTATAGCGGGGGATTACTACGAGCAGTACTTC. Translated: CASSIAGDYYEQYF.

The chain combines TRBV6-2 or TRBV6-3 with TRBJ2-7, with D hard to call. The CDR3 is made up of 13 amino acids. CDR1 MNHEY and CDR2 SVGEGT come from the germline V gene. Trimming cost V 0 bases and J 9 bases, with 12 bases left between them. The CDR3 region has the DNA TGTGCCAGCAGTTACTCTCCGACGAATGGGCAGTACTTC. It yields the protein CASSYSPTNGQYF.

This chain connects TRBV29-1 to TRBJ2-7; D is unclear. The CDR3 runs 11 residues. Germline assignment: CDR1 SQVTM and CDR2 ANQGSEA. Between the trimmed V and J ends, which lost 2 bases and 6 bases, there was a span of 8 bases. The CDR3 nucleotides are TGCAGCGTTGAAACCCCCGCCGAGCAGTACTTC. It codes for CSVETPAEQYF.

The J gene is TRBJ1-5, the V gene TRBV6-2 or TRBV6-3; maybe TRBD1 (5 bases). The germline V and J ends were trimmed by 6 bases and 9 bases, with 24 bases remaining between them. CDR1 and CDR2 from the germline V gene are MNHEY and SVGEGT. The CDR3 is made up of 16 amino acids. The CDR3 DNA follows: TGTGCCAGCAGCCCGCCGCGGACACTCCACTTTCGGCCCCAGCATTTT. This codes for CASSPPRTLHFRPQHF.

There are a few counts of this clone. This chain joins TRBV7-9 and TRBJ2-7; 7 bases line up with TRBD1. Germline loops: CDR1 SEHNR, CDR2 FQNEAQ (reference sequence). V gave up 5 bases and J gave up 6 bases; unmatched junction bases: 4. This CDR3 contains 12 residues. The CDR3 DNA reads TGTGCCAGCAGCCTGACAGGGTTCGAGCAGTACTTC. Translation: CASSLTGFEQYF.

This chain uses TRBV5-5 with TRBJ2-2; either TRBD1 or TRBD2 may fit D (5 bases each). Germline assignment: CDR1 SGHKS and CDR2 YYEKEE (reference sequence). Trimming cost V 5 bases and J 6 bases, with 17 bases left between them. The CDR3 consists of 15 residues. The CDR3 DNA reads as TGTGCCAGCAGACCAGGGACCCCGAGTGCCGGGGAGCTGTTTTTT. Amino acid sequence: CASRPGTPSAGELFF.